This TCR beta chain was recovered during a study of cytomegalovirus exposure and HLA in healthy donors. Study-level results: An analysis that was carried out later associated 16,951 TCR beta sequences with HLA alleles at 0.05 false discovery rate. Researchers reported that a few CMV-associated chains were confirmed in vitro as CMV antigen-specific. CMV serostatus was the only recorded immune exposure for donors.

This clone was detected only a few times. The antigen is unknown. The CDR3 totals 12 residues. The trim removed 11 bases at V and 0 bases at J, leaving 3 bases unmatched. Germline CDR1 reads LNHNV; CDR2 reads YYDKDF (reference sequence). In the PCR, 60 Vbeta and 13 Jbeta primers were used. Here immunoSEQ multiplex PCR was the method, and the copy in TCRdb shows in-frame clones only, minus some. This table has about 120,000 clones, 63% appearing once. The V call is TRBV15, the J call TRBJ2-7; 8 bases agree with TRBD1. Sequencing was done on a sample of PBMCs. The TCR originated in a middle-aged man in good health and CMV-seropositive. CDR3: CAVGQGSYEQYF. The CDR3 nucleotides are TGTGCCGTCGGACAGGGCTCCTACGAGCAGTACTTC.